What follows are 27 T cell receptor beta chains derived from one specimen sequenced in a study of blood T cell repertoires in COVID-19. Using immunoSEQ multiplex PCR, the repertoire was profiled, and TCRdb retains in-frame clones only, with some absent. The table includes 250,000 or so clones, about nine tenths detected once. What was sequenced was PBMCs or T cells enriched from blood (not recorded which). The source of these receptors is a woman in her 30s with acute COVID-19.

CDR3 protein: CASSSGDGSEAFF. CDR3 sequence (DNA): TGCGCCAGCAGCTCAGGGGATGGATCTGAAGCTTTCTTT. V is TRBV5-1 and J is TRBJ1-1; D might be TRBD1 (6 bases). Deletions cut 3 bases from V and 6 bases from J, with 12 bases between. The CDR3 has 13 amino acids. Per the germline V gene, CDR1 is SGHRS and CDR2 is YFSETQ.

V and J are TRBV5-1 and TRBJ2-7; 8 bases are shared with TRBD2. This CDR3 is built from 15 residues. CDR1 and CDR2 from the germline V gene are SGHRS and YFSETQ. The trim removed 3 bases at V and 7 bases at J, leaving 12 bases unmatched. This chain's CDR3 is CASSYERGPVGEQYF. In DNA, the CDR3 is TGCGCCAGCAGCTATGAGCGGGGGCCCGTTGGGGAGCAGTACTTC.

The gene calls are TRBV27 and TRBJ1-5; maybe TRBD1 (5 bases). Germline V gives CDR1 MNHEY, CDR2 SMNVEV (reference sequence). Trimming removed 2 bases at V and 6 bases at J, with 11 bases between. The CDR3 length is 14 residues. The CDR3 region is CASSLAGRSQPQHF. The CDR3 region has the DNA TGTGCCAGCAGTTTAGCGGGGCGCAGTCAGCCCCAGCATTTT.

This clone was detected once. The V and J genes are TRBV5-1 and TRBJ2-7, with TRBD1 identical over 12 bases. Trimming removed 0 bases from V and 4 bases from J; junction bases left unmatched: 5. CDR3 length: 16 amino acids. The V gene's germline CDR1 is SGHRS and CDR2 YFSETQ. CDR3 bases: TGCGCCAGCAGCTTGGCCCCGGGACAGGGGGCTTACGAGCAGTACTTC. It translates to CASSLAPGQGAYEQYF. Drawing the rest from reference TRBV5-1 and TRBJ2-7, the complete variable domain is KAGVTQTPRYLIKTRGQQVTLSCSPISGHRSVSWYQQTPGQGLQFLFEYFSETQRNKGNFPGRFSGRQFSNSRSEMNVSTLELGDSALYLCASSLAPGQGAYEQYFGPGTRLTVT.

The DNA of the CDR3 is TGTGCCAGCAGTTTGAGCGGGGGGGACTCCTACGAGCAGTACTTC. Amino acid sequence: CASSLSGGDSYEQYF. V is TRBV28 and J is TRBJ2-7; 10 positions match TRBD2. The CDR3 totals 15 residues. V lost 3 bases and J lost 0; bases outside the gene matches: 2. In germline, CDR1 is MDHEN, CDR2 SYDVKM. Drawing the rest from reference TRBV28 and TRBJ2-7, the complete variable domain is DVKVTQSSRYLVKRTGEKVFLECVQDMDHENMFWYRQDPGLGLRLIYFSYDVKMKEKGDIPEGYSVSREKKERFSLILESASTNQTSMYLCASSLSGGDSYEQYFGPGTRLTVT.

The V and J genes are TRBV2 and TRBJ1-1; no reliable D call. Between the trimmed V and J ends, which lost 4 bases and 2 bases, there was a span of 11 bases. CDR1 SNHLY and CDR2 FYNNEI come from the germline V gene. The CDR3 sequence is 14 residues long. The CDR3 sequence is CASSVREDNTEAFF. The CDR3 DNA is TGTGCCAGCAGTGTCCGGGAAGACAACACTGAAGCTTTCTTT.

This clone was counted a few times. The V and J genes are TRBV10-3 and TRBJ1-4; no clear D. The CDR3 is 13 amino acids. Between the trimmed V and J ends, which lost 5 bases and 8 bases, there was a span of 12 bases. Looked up from germline, CDR1 is ENHRY and CDR2 is SYGVKD. As DNA, the CDR3 is TGTGCCATCAGTAATAGGGAGTGGGAAAAACTGTTTTTT. Its protein is CAISNREWEKLFF.

A note on this clone: Mismatch with germline at one junction end may stem from a read error. V usage is TRBV13 and J usage is TRBJ1-2; tentatively, D is TRBD1 (6 bases). The CDR3 has 15 residues. Looked up from germline, CDR1 is PRHDT and CDR2 is FYEKMQ (reference sequence). The CDR3 is CTSSLGLRGIDGYTF. The CDR3 coding sequence is TGTACCAGCAGCTTAGGTCTCAGGGGTATTGATGGCTACACCTTC. The full variable domain, with the rest looked up from reference TRBV13 and TRBJ1-2, is AAGVIQSPRHLIKEKRETATLKCYPIPRHDTVYWYQQGPGQDPQFLISFYEKMQSDKGSIPDRFSAQQFSDYHSELNMSSLELGDSALYFCTSSLGLRGIDGYTFGSGTRLTVV.

CDR3: CASSIEGGNTGELFF. In nucleotides, the CDR3 is TGTGCCAGTAGTATAGAGGGGGGGAACACCGGGGAGCTGTTTTTT. This chain joins TRBV19 and TRBJ2-2; weak D call: TRBD2 (6 bases). Germline V gene data show CDR1 as LNHDA and CDR2 as SQIVND (reference sequence). The CDR3 is made up of 15 amino acids. The ends were cut back, 0 bases at V and 1 base at J, with 6 bases in the middle. Filled out from reference TRBV19 and TRBJ2-2, the complete variable domain reads DGGITQSPKYLFRKEGQNVTLSCEQNLNHDAMYWYRQDPGQGLRLIYYSQIVNDFQKGDIAEGYSVSREKKESFPLTVTSAQKNPTAFYLCASSIEGGNTGELFFGEGSRLTVL.

The V gene is TRBV2, the J gene TRBJ1-4; TRBD1 aligns across 8 bases. The CDR3 consists of 14 residues. J was trimmed by 7 bases and V by 1 base; bases with no gene match: 2. CDR1 SNHLY and CDR2 FYNNEI come from the germline V gene. CDR3 sequence reads: CASSEEQGGEKLFF. The DNA for the CDR3 is TGTGCCAGCAGTGAAGAACAGGGGGGTGAAAAACTGTTTTTT.

The chain's CDR3 is CASRGAPEAFF. Written as DNA, the CDR3 is TGTGCCAGTCGCGGGGCCCCTGAAGCTTTCTTT. The gene calls are TRBV28 and TRBJ1-1, with D possibly matching TRBD1 (5 bases). The CDR3 spans 11 residues. The V gene lost 9 bases and the J gene lost 6 bases, with 11 bases spanning the gap. Germline lookup yields CDR1 MDHEN and CDR2 SYDVKM.

The chain has TRBV13 and TRBJ2-2, with 10 bases that match TRBD1. V lost 6 bases, J lost 3 bases, and 4 bases stayed unmatched. The germline CDR1 and CDR2 sequences are PRHDT and FYEKMQ (reference sequence). The CDR3 extends over 15 amino acids. CDR3 loop: CASSRQGAYTGELFF. The CDR3 nucleotides are TGTGCCAGCAGTCGACAGGGGGCGTACACCGGGGAGCTGTTTTTT.

This chain links TRBV5-1 with TRBJ2-3; TRBD1 matches 12 bases. The trim removed 2 bases at V and 2 bases at J, leaving 6 bases unmatched. Germline CDR1 is SGHRS and CDR2 is YFSETQ. The CDR3 consists of 17 residues. CDR3 amino acids: CASSFKGQGAHTDTQYF. The CDR3 nucleotides read TGCGCCAGCAGCTTTAAGGGACAGGGGGCCCACACAGATACGCAGTATTTT. Variable domain in full (rest from reference TRBV5-1 and TRBJ2-3): KAGVTQTPRYLIKTRGQQVTLSCSPISGHRSVSWYQQTPGQGLQFLFEYFSETQRNKGNFPGRFSGRQFSNSRSEMNVSTLELGDSALYLCASSFKGQGAHTDTQYFGPGTRLTVL.

This clone was seen once. The genes are TRBV11-2 and TRBJ1-1; weak D call: TRBD1 (5 bases). The V gene's germline CDR1 is SGHAT and CDR2 FQNNGV. This CDR3 has 15 amino acids. V lost 3 bases to trimming and J lost 0 bases, with 11 bases between them. Written as DNA, the CDR3 is TGTGCCAGCAGCTTCAGGGTACCCTTGAACACTGAAGCTTTCTTT. Its protein is CASSFRVPLNTEAFF.

This clone turned up a few times. The chain joins TRBV7-9 to TRBJ1-2, with D uncertain. Germline assignment: CDR1 SEHNR and CDR2 FQNEAQ (reference sequence). V was pared by 1 base and J by 1 base, with 7 bases between. The CDR3 spans 14 residues. CDR3 nucleotide sequence: TGTGCCAGCAGCTTAGGGCGGGGTAACTATGGCTACACCTTC. It codes for CASSLGRGNYGYTF.

The chain couples TRBV5-1 to TRBJ2-3; 7 nucleotides match TRBD2. The CDR3 has 15 residues. The V and J ends lost 0 bases and 4 bases, in that order; junction bases with no gene match: 5. Germline values: CDR1 SGHRS, CDR2 YFSETQ. The CDR3 DNA reads as TGCGCCAGCAGCTTGGCCTCCCGGGGGGCAGATACGCAGTATTTT. This encodes CASSLASRGADTQYF.

The chain has TRBV4-3 and TRBJ1-2, with D possibly being TRBD1 (5 bases). Deletions cut 0 bases from V and 3 bases from J, with 8 bases between. The CDR3 runs 14 residues. Germline-derived CDR1 and CDR2 are LGHNA and YSLEER. The DNA of the CDR3 is TGCGCCAGCAGCCAAGATCGGGGGGACTATGGCTACACCTTC. Residues: CASSQDRGDYGYTF.

This chain links TRBV30 with TRBJ1-5; TRBD1 matches 8 bases. This CDR3 has 14 amino acids. Trimming at V came to 3 bases and at J to 2 bases, leaving 3 bases not matched to a gene. From germline, CDR1 is GTSNPN and CDR2 SVGIG (reference sequence). CDR3 in DNA: TGTGCCTGGAGCCTGGGACAGGGCAATCAGCCCCAGCATTTT. This translates into CAWSLGQGNQPQHF.

The chain couples TRBV4-3 to TRBJ1-4; perhaps TRBD1 as D (5 bases). Germline loops: CDR1 LGHNA, CDR2 YSLEER. The CDR3 is made up of 16 amino acids. Between the trimmed V and J ends, which lost 1 base and 5 bases, there was a span of 14 bases. The CDR3 here is CASSQVLDRQNEKLFF. The CDR3 coding sequence is TGCGCCAGCAGCCAAGTATTAGACAGACAGAATGAAAAACTGTTTTTT.

The rearrangement joins TRBV5-4 to TRBJ2-7; D uncertain. V was trimmed by 4 bases and J by 1 base, leaving 9 bases between them. Germline CDR1 SGHNT, CDR2 YYREEE (reference sequence). The CDR3 is 13 amino acids. The CDR3 is CASSLISSYEQYF. For the CDR3, the DNA is TGTGCCAGCAGCCTTATATCTTCCTACGAGCAGTACTTC.

This clone was picked up one time. The J gene is TRBJ1-1, the V gene TRBV4-3, with D uncertain. This CDR3 region has 14 residues. Germline CDR1 and CDR2: LGHNA and YSLEER. V lost 1 base and J 4 bases, leaving 10 bases between the germline ends. The CDR3 sequence: CASSQAAERTEAFF. CDR3 bases: TGCGCCAGCAGCCAAGCGGCAGAGCGCACTGAAGCTTTCTTT.

The chain couples TRBV10-3 to TRBJ1-2; 8 nucleotides match TRBD1. Per the germline V gene, CDR1 is ENHRY and CDR2 is SYGVKD. V was pared by 2 bases and J by 4 bases, with 3 bases of the junction left unmatched. The CDR3 runs to 14 residues. The CDR3 sequence is CAISEQGAVYGYTF. DNA of the CDR3: TGTGCCATCAGTGAGCAGGGGGCTGTCTATGGCTACACCTTC.

This clone has a handful of counts. This chain connects TRBV3-1 (or the pseudogene TRBV3-2) to TRBJ2-7; 8 nucleotides match TRBD1. The CDR3 covers 13 residues. The V segment lost 4 bases and the J segment 4 bases; nucleotides outside the gene matches: 3. Germline CDR1 LGHDT, CDR2 YNNKEL (reference sequence). CDR3 bases: TGTGCCAGCAGCCCCAGGGGGCGTTACGAGCAGTACTTC. It specifies CASSPRGRYEQYF.

V gene TRBV6-5 combines with J gene TRBJ1-1, with D perhaps TRBD1 (5 bases). This CDR3 region has 16 residues. The germline V gene has CDR1 MNHEY and CDR2 SVGAGI. V was pared by 3 bases and J by 1 base, with 15 bases between. CDR3 sequence reads: CASSYRDSGRNTEAFF. DNA for the CDR3: TGTGCCAGCAGTTATAGGGACTCAGGGAGGAACACTGAAGCTTTCTTT.

The chain couples TRBV2 to TRBJ2-7, with 7 bases matching TRBD2. V dropped 6 bases and J dropped 3; count of bases not matched to a gene: 8. In germline, CDR1 is SNHLY, CDR2 FYNNEI. The CDR3 sequence is 14 residues long. CDR3 coding DNA: TGTGCCAGCAGGGAGCGGGGTGGGGACTACGAGCAGTACTTC. It translates to CASRERGGDYEQYF.

The chain recombines TRBV19 with TRBJ1-4; 9 bases match TRBD1. Germline V CDR1 and CDR2: LNHDA, SQIVND (reference sequence). Trimming took 3 bases from V and 8 from J; bases not matched to a gene: 7. CDR3 length: 15 residues. CDR3 sequence: CASSIGTGYREKLFF. The DNA for the CDR3 is TGTGCCAGTAGTATTGGGACAGGGTATCGGGAAAAACTGTTTTTT.

In the case of this clone: Within the sample, other DNA sequences also encode this same CDR3. The gene calls are TRBV19 and TRBJ1-1, with no clear D. The ends were cut back, 1 base at V and 5 bases at J, with 5 bases in the middle. The V gene's germline CDR1 is LNHDA and CDR2 SQIVND (reference sequence). The CDR3 contains 12 residues. CDR3 sequence: CASSIAGTEAFF. In DNA, the CDR3 is TGTGCCAGTAGTATAGCCGGGACTGAAGCTTTCTTT.